This TCR beta chain was retrieved from a study of molecular identifiers for immune sequencing clone quantification. TCRdb fed the PCR reads into MiXCR, producing one record per CDR3 protein. The repertoire has about half a million distinct CDR3 sequences, roughly 24% of them found once; the top ten carry around 0.79%. V was clipped by 3 bases and J by 0 bases, with 9 bases between them. The CDR3 runs 15 residues. From germline, CDR1 is LNHDA and CDR2 SQIVND (reference sequence). This clonotype was counted many times. The chain recombines TRBV19 with TRBJ1-5, with a possible D match to TRBD1 (5 bases). The sequenced sample was naive CD8+ T cells from blood, with Jurkat cell RNA spiked in. The subset denotes: FACS-sorted CD8+CD4-CCR7+CD45RA+ naive T cells. This TCR was recovered from a human donor in good health. Some libraries in this study had Jurkat cell RNA spiked in. The CDR3 is CASSMGPISNQPQHF. The CDR3 nucleotides are TGTGCCAGTAGTATGGGACCGATTAGCAATCAGCCCCAGCATTTT.